What follows are 17 T cell receptor beta chains derived from one specimen sequenced in a study of T-cell reconstitution after alpha-beta-depleted transplantation in children. Preparation of the TCRbeta library was carried out with unique molecular identifiers. TCRdb reprocessed the PCR reads with MiXCR, giving one entry per CDR3 protein. The sample includes around 250,000 distinct CDR3 sequences, over 20% seen only once; the top ten take more than 2%. Sequencing used PBMCs, obtained before TCRalphabeta/CD19-depleted stem cell transplant. These receptors were taken from a girl aged 2 to 10 with Fanconi anemia, due to receive a stem cell transplant.

This clonotype is a singleton in its sample. V and J are TRBV25-1 and TRBJ2-1; 10 bases line up with TRBD2. The CDR3 runs to 14 residues. V lost 8 bases to trimming and J lost 3 bases; unmatched junction nucleotides: 4. Germline CDR1 and CDR2: MGHDK and SYGVNS. DNA for the CDR3: TGTGCCAGCGGGAGGACTAGCGGCTACAATGAGCAGTTCTTC. This encodes CASGRTSGYNEQFF.

There are many counts of this clonotype. The rearrangement joins TRBV25-1 to TRBJ2-3; 16 bases are shared with TRBD2. This CDR3 is built from 19 residues. Unmatched junction bases numbered 9, after V lost 6 bases and J lost 0 bases. Germline V CDR1 and CDR2: MGHDK, SYGVNS. In nucleotides, the CDR3 is TGTGCCAGCAGCGCCTCCGGGACTAGCGGGGGGGCCAGCACAGATACGCAGTATTTT. Protein sequence: CASSASGTSGGASTDTQYF. Drawing the rest from reference TRBV25-1 and TRBJ2-3, the complete variable domain is EADIYQTPRYLVIGTGKKITLECSQTMGHDKMYWYQQDPGMELHLIHYSYGVNSTEKGDLSSESTVSRIRTEHFPLTLESARPSHTSQYLCASSASGTSGGASTDTQYFGPGTRLTVL.

The J gene is TRBJ2-3, the V gene TRBV5-1; D uncertain. The CDR3 length is 16 residues. V was cut by 2 bases and J by 0 bases, with 13 bases left in between. CDR1 and CDR2 from the germline V gene are SGHRS and YFSETQ. The CDR3 sequence: CASSFVPDGSTDTQYF. The CDR3 region has the DNA TGCGCCAGCAGCTTTGTTCCTGACGGAAGCACAGATACGCAGTATTTT.

The chain has TRBV7-2 and TRBJ2-7; D remains unclear. V lost 10 bases and J lost 2, with 15 bases in between. The CDR3 covers 13 residues. Germline loops: CDR1 SGHTA, CDR2 FQGNSA. Here the CDR3 DNA reads TGTGCCATGGGCTCCGGGCTAACCTACGAGCAGTACTTC. Encoded protein: CAMGSGLTYEQYF.

Many counts were recorded for this clonotype. The chain combines TRBV4-2 with TRBJ2-1; 8 nucleotides line up with TRBD2. Germline-derived CDR1 and CDR2 are LGHNA and YNFKEQ. Germline trimming cut 1 base from V and 5 bases from J; bases unmatched to any gene: 7. The CDR3 contains 16 residues. The CDR3 sequence is CASSQVGTRFDNEQFF. In DNA form, the CDR3 reads TGTGCCAGCAGCCAAGTGGGGACTAGGTTCGACAATGAGCAGTTCTTC.

With regard to this clonotype: Given a much more abundant clone one base away, this may be a read error. The J gene is TRBJ2-1, the V gene TRBV29-1; D possibly corresponds to TRBD2 (5 bases). This CDR3 is built from 14 residues. CDR1 is SQVTM and CDR2 is ANQGSEA in the germline V gene. The CDR3 DNA sequence: TGCAGCGTTGAATGGGTGCTAGCATTCAATGAGCAGTTGTTC. This codes for CSVEWVLAFNEQLF.

This chain uses TRBV5-1 with TRBJ2-7; D uncertain. CDR1 SGHRS and CDR2 YFSETQ come from the germline V gene. V lost 0 bases, J lost 3 bases, and 10 bases lay in between. This CDR3 has 14 residues. CDR3 amino acids: CASSLGADYYEQYF. In DNA, the CDR3 is TGCGCCAGCAGCTTGGGTGCAGATTACTACGAGCAGTACTTC.

There are many counts of this clonotype. The rearrangement links TRBV20-1 to TRBJ2-7; no reliable D call. V was shortened by 2 bases and J by 5 bases, with 4 bases between the two germline ends. Germline-derived CDR1 and CDR2 are DFQATT and SNEGSKA (reference sequence). The CDR3 consists of 10 residues. The CDR3 loop reads CSARQNEQYF. DNA for the CDR3: TGCAGTGCTAGACAGAACGAGCAGTACTTC.

This clonotype has ten or more counts. The rearrangement links TRBV29-1 to TRBJ1-5; TRBD1 matches at 7 bases. The V segment lost 6 bases and the J segment 4 bases; nucleotides outside the gene matches: 3. This CDR3 region has 12 residues. Germline V gene sequence: CDR1 SQVTM, CDR2 ANQGSEA. The CDR3 bases are TGCAGCGTCCAGGGGGGGAATCAGCCCCAGCATTTT. It is translated as CSVQGGNQPQHF.

The chain combines TRBV29-1 with TRBJ2-1, with 10 bases aligning to TRBD2. There are 18 residues in the CDR3. V was clipped by 4 bases and J by 0 bases; unmatched bases: 12. CDR1 is SQVTM, CDR2 ANQGSEA, per germline. The CDR3 loop is CSVVSSGRVPSSYNEQFF. CDR3 in DNA: TGCAGCGTTGTAAGCAGCGGGAGGGTCCCTAGCTCCTACAATGAGCAGTTCTTC.

This clonotype was seen a handful of times. This sequence joins TRBV13 and TRBJ2-1; TRBD2 matches at 10 bases. The junction had 8 bases not matched to a gene; V was cut back by 5 bases and J by 4 bases. Germline lookup yields CDR1 PRHDT and CDR2 FYEKMQ (reference sequence). The CDR3 covers 16 residues. The DNA of the CDR3 is TGTGCCAGCAGCACGGATAGCGGGAGGAGTTACAATGAGCAGTTCTTC. This codes for CASSTDSGRSYNEQFF.

This clonotype has more than one count but fewer than ten. The V gene is TRBV11-2, the J gene TRBJ2-3, with TRBD2 identical over 7 bases. This CDR3 contains 17 residues. Losses at the gene ends were 3 bases for V and 1 base for J; bases not matched to a gene: 10. CDR1 and CDR2 (germline): SGHAT, FQNNGV. The DNA of the CDR3 is TGTGCCAGCAGCTTTGAGGTCGCGGGACTACGCACAGATACGCAGTATTTT. It yields the protein CASSFEVAGLRTDTQYF.

This clonotype has ten or more counts. The chain uses TRBV10-2 and TRBJ2-7; D uncertain. CDR1 is WSHSY and CDR2 is SAAADI in the germline V gene. This CDR3 region has 13 residues. Between the trimmed V and J ends, which lost 4 bases and 0 bases, there was a span of 7 bases. The CDR3 region has the DNA TGCGCCAGCAGTGCTCCGGACTCCTACGAGCAGTACTTC. It translates to CASSAPDSYEQYF.

This chain uses TRBV6-2 or TRBV6-3 with TRBJ2-7; the match to TRBD2 covers 7 bases. CDR1 is MNHEY and CDR2 is SVGEGT in the germline V gene. Trimming took 5 bases from V and 6 from J; bases not matched to a gene: 13. This CDR3 spans 15 amino acids. The CDR3 DNA sequence: TGTGCCAGCAGTAACCTAGGACTAGGGGCGGTCGAGCAGTACTTC. Its protein is CASSNLGLGAVEQYF.

Ten or more counts support this clonotype. The V and J genes are TRBV29-1 and TRBJ2-7; the D is unclear. Germline values: CDR1 SQVTM, CDR2 ANQGSEA. The CDR3 consists of 11 residues. V lost 0 bases and J 7 bases, leaving 7 bases between the germline ends. The CDR3 DNA sequence: TGCAGCGTTGAAGATTCCCAGGAGCAGTACTTC. Amino acids: CSVEDSQEQYF.

This clonotype turned up a few times. This chain uses TRBV21-1 with TRBJ2-5; TRBD1 reflects the table's D call only, with no check against the DNA. TRBV21-1 counts as a pseudogene. The CDR3 length is 19 residues. The DNA for the CDR3 is TGTGCCAGCAGCAAAGGTCGTCGTTTGTGTAGGGGCGCTGAGGAGACCCAGTACTTC. This sequence encodes CASSKGRRLCRGAEETQYF.

Only a few counts were recorded for this clonotype. The chain carries TRBV5-6 and TRBJ1-1; a possible D gene is TRBD1 (5 bases). The CDR3 sequence is 15 residues long. Trimming pared 1 base from V and 11 bases from J, leaving 21 bases between. The germline gives CDR1 SGHDT, CDR2 YYEEEE. The CDR3 region has the DNA TGTGCCAGCAGCTTGTGGCAGGGTAGGGGTACGAGGGCTTTCTTT. Protein: CASSLWQGRGTRAFF.